The next 6 T cell receptor beta chains were all read from a single sample in a study of cytomegalovirus exposure and HLA in healthy donors. The PCR was carried out with 60 Vbeta primers and 13 Jbeta primers. Data came from immunoSEQ multiplex PCR; TCRdb stores just in-frame clones and leaves some out. Among about 140,000 clones listed, around 79% were seen once. The source material was PBMCs. These receptor sequences come from a man between 18 and 35 years old in good health and CMV-seronegative.

The chain is built from TRBV9 and TRBJ2-1; D uncertain. Trimming left V 0 bases short and J 3 bases short, with 13 bases between. Looked up from germline, CDR1 is SGDLS and CDR2 is YYNGEE. The CDR3 loop spans 16 amino acids. The CDR3 region is CASSVGHRPDYNEQFF. For the CDR3, the DNA is TGTGCCAGCAGCGTAGGGCACAGACCAGACTACAATGAGCAGTTCTTC.

The rearrangement joins TRBV2 to TRBJ2-2; the D is unclear. Germline V gene data show CDR1 as SNHLY and CDR2 as FYNNEI. Trimming pared 11 bases from V and 1 base from J, leaving 8 bases between. The CDR3 consists of 12 residues. CDR3 bases: TGTGCCGGTACGGGGAACACCGGGGAGCTGTTTTTT. Amino acid sequence: CAGTGNTGELFF.

This clone was observed a few times. At the DNA level, this CDR3 is encoded by other sequences in the same sample as well. The rearrangement links TRBV6-5 to TRBJ1-1, with D uncertain. CDR1 MNHEY and CDR2 SVGAGI come from the germline V gene. Trimming left V 0 bases short and J 5 bases short, with 7 bases between. There are 13 residues in the CDR3. The DNA for the CDR3 is TGTGCCAGCAGTTACTCGCCCGGTACTGAAGCTTTCTTT. Its translation: CASSYSPGTEAFF.

The chain combines TRBV13 with TRBJ2-7, with D possibly being TRBD2 (7 bases). The CDR3 is 14 amino acids. CDR1 and CDR2 from the germline V gene are PRHDT and FYEKMQ (reference sequence). V dropped 5 bases and J dropped 8 bases, with 19 bases sitting between them. The CDR3 nucleotides read TGTGCCAGCAGCCCCCGTAAAACGGGGGGCCAGCAGTACTTC. Encoded protein: CASSPRKTGGQQYF.

The chain has TRBV5-6 and TRBJ1-2, with 8 bases aligning to TRBD1. CDR3 size: 15 residues. V was pared by 3 bases and J by 7 bases, with 11 bases of the junction left unmatched. Germline V gene sequence: CDR1 SGHDT, CDR2 YYEEEE. The CDR3: CASSSLTGEPGGYTF. The CDR3, as DNA: TGTGCCAGCAGCTCCCTGACAGGGGAGCCGGGTGGCTACACCTTC.

The chain is built from TRBV30 and TRBJ1-1; tentative D call: TRBD1 (6 bases). Trimming cost V 5 bases and J 1 base, with 11 bases left between them. Germline V gene lookup returns CDR1 GTSNPN and CDR2 SVGIG (reference sequence). The length of the CDR3 is 13 residues. The CDR3, as DNA: TGTGCCTGGGTCCAGGGGTGGAACACTGAAGCTTTCTTT. Its protein product is CAWVQGWNTEAFF.